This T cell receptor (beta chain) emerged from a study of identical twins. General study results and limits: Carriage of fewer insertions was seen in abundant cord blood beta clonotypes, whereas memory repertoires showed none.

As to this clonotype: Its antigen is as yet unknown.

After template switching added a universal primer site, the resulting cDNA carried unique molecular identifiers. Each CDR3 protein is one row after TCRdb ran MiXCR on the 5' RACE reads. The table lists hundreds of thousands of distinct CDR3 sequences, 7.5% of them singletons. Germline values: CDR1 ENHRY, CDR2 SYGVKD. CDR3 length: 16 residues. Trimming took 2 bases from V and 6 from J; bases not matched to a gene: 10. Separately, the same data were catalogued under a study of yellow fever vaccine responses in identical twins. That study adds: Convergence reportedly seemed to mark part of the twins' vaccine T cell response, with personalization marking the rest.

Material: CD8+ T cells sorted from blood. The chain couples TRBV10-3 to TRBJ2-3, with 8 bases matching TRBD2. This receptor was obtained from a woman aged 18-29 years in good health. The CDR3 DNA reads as TGTGCCATCAGTGAGACTCGGAGCGGGAGTGTGGATACGCAGTATTTT. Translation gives CAISETRSGSVDTQYF.